This passage covers 27 T cell receptor beta chains from one sample sequenced in a study of T cell changes during pregnancy in multiple sclerosis. Only in-frame clones appear in the TCRdb table, and some are missing; sequencing was by immunoSEQ multiplex PCR. The table lists about 67,000 clones, approximately 91% of them singletons, with 2.3% in the top ten. The specimen was peripheral blood, collected in the first trimester of pregnancy. These receptors came from a female donor with multiple sclerosis, enrolled in a pregnancy study.

V gene TRBV5-4 combines with J gene TRBJ1-4; 10 positions agree with TRBD1. J lost 4 bases, V lost 4 bases, and 1 base had no gene match. The CDR3 covers 14 residues. Germline V CDR1 and CDR2: SGHNT, YYREEE (reference sequence). CDR3 in amino acids: CASSRDRGNEKLFF. The CDR3 bases are TGTGCCAGCAGCCGGGACAGGGGTAATGAAAAACTGTTTTTT.

The rearrangement links TRBV5-1 to TRBJ2-3; D ambiguous. Germline V gene data show CDR1 as SGHRS and CDR2 as YFSETQ. The CDR3 sequence is 15 residues long. With 2 bases removed from V and 1 base from J, the gap between germline ends came to 11 bases. The CDR3 is CASSLSAIRTDTQYF. CDR3 nucleotides: TGCGCCAGCAGCTTATCAGCGATCCGCACAGATACGCAGTATTTT.

J is TRBJ1-5 and V is TRBV11-2; D gene unclear. The CDR3 is made up of 15 amino acids. The germline gives CDR1 SGHAT, CDR2 FQNNGV. V lost 1 base to trimming and J lost 4 bases, with 11 bases between them. CDR3 amino acids: CASSLGFRPNQPQHF. CDR3 coding DNA: TGTGCCAGCAGCTTAGGTTTCAGGCCTAATCAGCCCCAGCATTTT. The variable domain in full, completed from reference TRBV11-2 and TRBJ1-5, reads EAGVAQSPRYKIIEKRQSVAFWCNPISGHATLYWYQQILGQGPKLLIQFQNNGVVDDSQLPKDRFSAERLKGVDSTLKIQPAKLEDSAVYLCASSLGFRPNQPQHFGDGTRLSIL.

The rearrangement joins TRBV7-2 to TRBJ1-1, with D unresolved. V gave up 5 bases and J gave up 1 base, with 11 bases separating them. The CDR3 is made up of 14 amino acids. Germline CDR1 SGHTA, CDR2 FQGNSA. CDR3 coding DNA: TGTGCCAGCAGCCCAGGTATCCCGAACACTGAAGCTTTCTTT. Residues: CASSPGIPNTEAFF. The whole variable domain, remainder taken from reference TRBV7-2 and TRBJ1-1, is GAGVSQSPSNKVTEKGKDVELRCDPISGHTALYWYRQSLGQGLEFLIYFQGNSAPDKSGLPSDRFSAERTGGSVSTLTIQRTQQEDSAVYLCASSPGIPNTEAFFGQGTRLTVV.

The rearrangement uses TRBV29-1 and TRBJ2-1; 9 bases map to TRBD1. The V gene end was trimmed by 6 bases and the J gene end by 0 bases; junction bases not matched to a gene: 6. The CDR3 loop spans 15 amino acids. Germline CDR1 reads SQVTM; CDR2 reads ANQGSEA. CDR3 nucleotide sequence: TGCAGCGTGGCTTCGGGACAGGGCTCCTACAATGAGCAGTTCTTC. This sequence encodes CSVASGQGSYNEQFF.

The chain links TRBV5-4 to TRBJ1-2; D not certain. Germline V gives CDR1 SGHNT, CDR2 YYREEE (reference sequence). CDR3 size: 17 residues. V gave up 0 bases and J gave up 4 bases, with 19 bases separating them. The CDR3 reads CASSLGSADRGIYGYTF. For the CDR3, the DNA is TGTGCCAGCAGCTTGGGATCGGCCGATCGGGGTATCTATGGCTACACCTTC. The full variable domain, with the rest looked up from reference TRBV5-4 and TRBJ1-2, is ETGVTQSPTHLIKTRGQQVTLRCSSQSGHNTVSWYQQALGQGPQFIFQYYREEENGRGNFPPRFSGLQFPNYSSELNVNALELDDSALYLCASSLGSADRGIYGYTFGSGTRLTVV.

The rearrangement uses TRBV9 and TRBJ2-1, with 8 positions matching TRBD2. Germline V gives CDR1 SGDLS, CDR2 YYNGEE. Trimming at V came to 0 bases and at J to 7 bases, leaving 9 bases not matched to a gene. The length of the CDR3 is 16 residues. The CDR3 reads CASSVEIAGIGNEQFF. The CDR3 DNA is TGTGCCAGCAGCGTAGAAATAGCGGGAATCGGGAATGAGCAGTTCTTC.

V and J are TRBV4-2 and TRBJ1-2; weak D call: TRBD1 (5 bases). Deletions cut 4 bases from V and 8 bases from J, with 11 bases between. Germline lookup yields CDR1 LGHNA and CDR2 YNFKEQ. The CDR3 runs to 12 residues. The CDR3 loop is CASSPGYQGYTF. CDR3 in DNA: TGTGCCAGCAGCCCAGGGTATCAAGGCTACACCTTC.

The rearrangement links TRBV30 to TRBJ1-6, with D possibly TRBD1 on 6 matching bases. CDR1 and CDR2 (germline): GTSNPN, SVGIG (reference sequence). Trimming took off 3 bases at V and 7 bases at J, with 13 bases between the two ends. This CDR3 region has 14 residues. CDR3 DNA sequence: TGTGCCTGGAGCACAGGACAGCCCAATTCACCCCTCCACTTT. Translating it yields CAWSTGQPNSPLHF.

The chain combines TRBV5-4 with TRBJ1-2; no clear D. This CDR3 contains 14 residues. From germline, CDR1 is SGHNT and CDR2 YYREEE (reference sequence). The V gene lost 4 bases and the J gene lost 4 bases, with 14 bases spanning the gap. CDR3 in amino acids: CASSRAGGGYGYTF. The CDR3 bases are TGTGCCAGCAGCCGGGCGGGAGGCGGCTATGGCTACACCTTC.

This chain uses TRBV5-1 with TRBJ2-7; 13 bases map to TRBD2. Germline CDR1 is SGHRS and CDR2 is YFSETQ. CDR3 length: 15 residues. J was trimmed by 4 bases and V by 4 bases; bases with no gene match: 5. The chain's CDR3 is CASSPRTSGRYEQYF. The CDR3 bases are TGCGCCAGCAGCCCCCGGACTAGCGGGAGATACGAGCAGTACTTC.

The gene calls are TRBV5-1 and TRBJ2-3, with D unclear. Trimming removed 0 bases from V and 0 bases from J, with 8 bases in between. This CDR3 region has 15 residues. Germline V gene data show CDR1 as SGHRS and CDR2 as YFSETQ. The DNA for the CDR3 is TGCGCCAGCAGCTTGGAAGTCAGGAGCACAGATACGCAGTATTTT. This gives the protein CASSLEVRSTDTQYF.

The chain links TRBV28 to TRBJ2-7, with TRBD2 identical over 7 bases. CDR3 length: 15 amino acids. V shed 5 bases and J 2 bases; nucleotides not matched to a gene: 9. Germline V gives CDR1 MDHEN, CDR2 SYDVKM. The CDR3 region has the DNA TGTGCCAGCAGTCTTGACTTTGCGGGAGCCTACGAGCAGTACTTC. This gives the protein CASSLDFAGAYEQYF.

V is TRBV27 and J is TRBJ1-5, with 9 bases aligning to TRBD1. This CDR3 has 15 amino acids. Losses at the gene ends were 10 bases for V and 0 bases for J; bases not matched to a gene: 7. Germline V gene data show CDR1 as MNHEY and CDR2 as SMNVEV (reference sequence). CDR3 DNA sequence: TGTGCCACCCGAAGGACAGGGGATAGCAATCAGCCCCAGCATTTT. Translated: CATRRTGDSNQPQHF.

The chain combines TRBV19 with TRBJ2-2, with 8 bases that match TRBD2. The CDR3 sequence is 14 residues long. CDR1 is LNHDA and CDR2 is SQIVND in the germline V gene (reference sequence). V shed 7 bases and J 2 bases; nucleotides not matched to a gene: 3. CDR3 region: CASKLAVNTGELFF. As DNA, the CDR3 is TGTGCCAGTAAACTAGCGGTAAACACCGGGGAGCTGTTTTTT.

The chain has TRBV19 and TRBJ2-4; 8 positions agree with TRBD1. Germline lookup yields CDR1 LNHDA and CDR2 SQIVND (reference sequence). V lost 6 bases and J lost 2; bases outside the gene matches: 6. This CDR3 has 15 amino acids. The CDR3 protein is CASSADRGSKNIQYF. CDR3 bases: TGTGCCAGTAGCGCAGACAGGGGATCCAAAAACATTCAGTACTTC.

J is TRBJ2-5 and V is TRBV9, with TRBD2 matching 14 bases. Germline-derived CDR1 and CDR2 are SGDLS and YYNGEE. J gave up 2 bases and V 4 bases, and 7 bases lay outside the gene matches. The CDR3 runs 17 residues. The DNA of the CDR3 is TGTGCCAGCAGCATCGGACTAGCGGGGGGTTGGCAAGAGACCCAGTACTTC. Its protein is CASSIGLAGGWQETQYF. Full variable domain (remainder filled in from reference TRBV9 and TRBJ2-5): DSGVTQTPKHLITATGQRVTLRCSPRSGDLSVYWYQQSLDQGLQFLIQYYNGEERAKGNILERFSAQQFPDLHSELNLSSLELGDSALYFCASSIGLAGGWQETQYFGPGTRLLVL.

The chain has TRBV6-1 and TRBJ2-7, with 7 bases aligning to TRBD2. CDR1 MNHNS and CDR2 SASEGT come from the germline V gene. Germline trimming cut 6 bases from V and 0 bases from J; bases unmatched to any gene: 2. There are 13 residues in the CDR3. CDR3 in amino acids: CASRRESSYEQYF. The CDR3, as DNA: TGTGCCAGCAGGCGGGAGAGCTCCTACGAGCAGTACTTC.

As DNA, the CDR3 is TGTGCCAGCAGCTTAGTGTCAGGGATGACTGGAAACACCATATATTTT. Amino acid sequence: CASSLVSGMTGNTIYF. V and J are TRBV11-2 and TRBJ1-3; a weak D match, TRBD1 (5 bases). The CDR3 spans 16 residues. Germline V gene sequence: CDR1 SGHAT, CDR2 FQNNGV. V was trimmed by 1 base and J by 2 bases, leaving 12 bases between them.

The rearrangement uses TRBV14 and TRBJ2-3; TRBD2 matches 11 bases. The CDR3 has 16 residues. The V gene end was trimmed by 4 bases and the J gene end by 2 bases; junction bases not matched to a gene: 5. Germline values: CDR1 SGHDN, CDR2 FVKESK. DNA of the CDR3: TGTGCCAGCAGCCGTAGCGGGGGGGCTTCCACAGATACGCAGTATTTT. Protein sequence: CASSRSGGASTDTQYF. Complete variable domain (other parts from reference TRBV14 and TRBJ2-3): EAGVTQFPSHSVIEKGQTVTLRCDPISGHDNLYWYRRVMGKEIKFLLHFVKESKQDESGMPNNRFLAERTGGTYSTLKVQPAELEDSGVYFCASSRSGGASTDTQYFGPGTRLTVL.

V gene TRBV30 combines with J gene TRBJ1-3, with 9 bases fitting TRBD1. Germline V gives CDR1 GTSNPN, CDR2 SVGIG (reference sequence). J lost 3 bases, V lost 2 bases, and 2 bases had no gene match. This CDR3 is 14 amino acids long. DNA for the CDR3: TGTGCCTGGAGTCGACAGGGGGTTGGAAACACCATATATTTT. It codes for CAWSRQGVGNTIYF.

This clone came up once. The J gene is TRBJ1-2, the V gene TRBV2; the D gene is possibly TRBD1 (6 bases). V dropped 4 bases and J dropped 8 bases, with 17 bases sitting between them. Germline lookup yields CDR1 SNHLY and CDR2 FYNNEI. The CDR3 is 14 amino acids. CDR3 region: CASSARQAPPGYTF. The CDR3 DNA is TGTGCCAGCAGTGCTCGACAGGCGCCCCCCGGCTACACCTTC.

The rearrangement joins TRBV27 to TRBJ2-6; 8 nucleotides align to TRBD2. The CDR3 totals 19 residues. The V and J ends lost 0 bases and 1 base, in that order; junction bases with no gene match: 8. Germline V gene lookup returns CDR1 MNHEY and CDR2 SMNVEV (reference sequence). The CDR3 loop is CASSLSRGGMGSGANVLTF. The DNA of the CDR3 is TGTGCCAGCAGTTTATCACGGGGGGGAATGGGGTCTGGGGCCAACGTCCTGACTTTC.

The rearrangement uses TRBV6-7 and TRBJ2-7, with no clear D. TRBV6-7 carries the ORF label, with uncertain function. Trimming pared 8 bases from V and 0 bases from J, leaving 14 bases between. The length of the CDR3 is 14 residues. The CDR3 loop reads CASLGPRPSYEQYF. The CDR3 DNA reads as TGTGCCAGCCTTGGCCCTAGGCCCTCCTACGAGCAGTACTTC.

The rearrangement links TRBV6-5 to TRBJ1-1; D is possibly TRBD1 (5 bases). Germline CDR1 reads MNHEY; CDR2 reads SVGAGI. The CDR3 sequence is 15 residues long. Trimming cost V 4 bases and J 0 bases, with 12 bases left between them. The CDR3: CASSSIQVLNTEAFF. CDR3 DNA: TGTGCCAGCAGTTCCATACAGGTCTTGAACACTGAAGCTTTCTTT.

The J gene is TRBJ2-6, the V gene TRBV19; D ambiguous. The CDR3 contains 16 residues. Per the germline V gene, CDR1 is LNHDA and CDR2 is SQIVND (reference sequence). The germline V and J ends were trimmed by 4 bases and 0 bases, with 10 bases remaining between them. The CDR3 reads CASSRTPGSGANVLTF. The CDR3 DNA follows: TGTGCCAGTAGTAGAACGCCCGGCTCTGGGGCCAACGTCCTGACTTTC. Full variable domain (missing parts from reference TRBV19 and TRBJ2-6): DGGITQSPKYLFRKEGQNVTLSCEQNLNHDAMYWYRQDPGQGLRLIYYSQIVNDFQKGDIAEGYSVSREKKESFPLTVTSAQKNPTAFYLCASSRTPGSGANVLTFGAGSRLTVL.

The rearrangement links TRBV7-9 to TRBJ1-2; D may be TRBD1 (6 bases). CDR1 SEHNR and CDR2 FQNEAQ come from the germline V gene (reference sequence). This CDR3 has 15 residues. Deletions cut 1 base from V and 1 base from J, with 10 bases between. The CDR3 is CASSLEPGVNYGYTF. In DNA, the CDR3 is TGTGCCAGCAGCTTAGAGCCAGGGGTTAACTATGGCTACACCTTC.